These 32 T cell receptor beta chains were sequenced from one sample in a study of OX40 agonist ivuxolimab in advanced cancers. Libraries were prepared by immunoSEQ multiplex PCR; TCRdb keeps only in-frame clonotypes and omits some of them. The sample consists of about 13,000 clones, about 80% of them appearing once. This material consisted of CD4+ or CD8+ T cells sorted from blood, taken in a trial of the OX40 agonist ivuxolimab. Receptor source: an adult with an advanced solid tumor such as melanoma, head and neck, liver or kidney cancer.

V usage is TRBV9 and J usage is TRBJ2-2, with D uncertain. V was clipped by 4 bases and J by 0 bases, with 13 bases between them. From germline, CDR1 is SGDLS and CDR2 YYNGEE. This CDR3 has 16 amino acids. The CDR3 reads CASSPQDGSNTGELFF. The CDR3, as DNA: TGTGCCAGCAGCCCCCAAGACGGGTCGAACACCGGGGAGCTGTTTTTT.

CDR3 sequence reads: CASSLWGRETGGIPDEKLFF. CDR3 bases: TGTGCCAGCAGCTTATGGGGCCGGGAGACAGGGGGCATCCCGGATGAAAAACTGTTTTTT. V is TRBV7-6 and J is TRBJ1-4; TRBD1 matches 10 bases. Losses at the gene ends were 2 bases for V and 6 bases for J; bases not matched to a gene: 18. The CDR3 length is 20 residues. The germline gives CDR1 SGHVS, CDR2 FNYEAQ.

The rearrangement uses TRBV10-2 and TRBJ2-7; TRBD1 aligns across 7 bases. Germline CDR1 is WSHSY and CDR2 is SAAADI. The CDR3 consists of 14 residues. Trimming cost V 3 bases and J 2 bases; bases outside gene matches: 4. CDR3 in amino acids: CASSDGQEPYEQYF. The DNA of the CDR3 is TGCGCCAGCAGTGACGGACAGGAACCCTACGAGCAGTACTTC.

CDR3 protein: CASSVGLGQETQYF. The CDR3 DNA is TGTGCCAGCAGCGTAGGACTAGGTCAAGAGACCCAGTACTTC. This chain links TRBV9 with TRBJ2-5, with D tentatively TRBD2 (6 bases). The CDR3 runs 14 residues. The V gene's germline CDR1 is SGDLS and CDR2 YYNGEE. V shed 0 bases and J shed 2 bases, with 8 bases lying between them.

The chain employs TRBV13 and TRBJ2-7; possible D gene TRBD1, 6 bases. V lost 8 bases and J lost 5, with 16 bases in between. The V gene's germline CDR1 is PRHDT and CDR2 FYEKMQ (reference sequence). The CDR3 is 13 residues long. The CDR3 DNA reads TGTGCCAGCGAATCCAGGGGTGGGCACGAGCAGTACTTC. This codes for CASESRGGHEQYF.

The chain is built from TRBV7-3 and TRBJ2-5; D may correspond to TRBD1 or TRBD2 (6 bases each). Trimming removed 3 bases from V and 4 bases from J, with 9 bases in between. In germline, CDR1 is SGHTA, CDR2 FQGTGA. The CDR3 is 13 residues long. CDR3 residues: CASSLGGSETQYF. In DNA form, the CDR3 reads TGTGCCAGCAGCTTGGGGGGCTCAGAGACCCAGTACTTC.

The V gene is TRBV11-2, the J gene TRBJ2-7; D is undetermined. The CDR3 is 12 amino acids. The germline CDR1 and CDR2 sequences are SGHAT and FQNNGV. Deletions cut 5 bases from V and 6 bases from J, with 11 bases between. CDR3 in DNA: TGTGCCAGCAGCCTAGGTGATCGCGAGCAGTACTTC. Its translation is CASSLGDREQYF.

Concerning this clone: Other DNA sequences within the sample encode an identical CDR3. V usage is TRBV7-8 and J usage is TRBJ2-2; unclear D gene. The V and J ends lost 1 base and 9 bases respectively, with 6 bases between them. CDR1 is SGHVS and CDR2 is FQNEAQ in the germline V gene. This CDR3 is built from 12 residues. In DNA form, the CDR3 reads TGTGCCAGCAGCTTAGGGGGTCGGGAGCTGTTTTTT. This codes for CASSLGGRELFF.

The chain recombines TRBV5-5 with TRBJ2-2, with 7 bases identical to TRBD1. Trimming took 4 bases from V and 1 from J; bases not matched to a gene: 19. Germline V gene sequence: CDR1 SGHKS, CDR2 YYEKEE (reference sequence). The CDR3 extends over 20 amino acids. Here the CDR3 DNA reads TGTGCCAGCAGCCGATGGAGTTGGGGGACAGCTAATAGGAACACCGGGGAGCTGTTTTTT. Protein: CASSRWSWGTANRNTGELFF.

V is TRBV5-1 and J is TRBJ1-5; 7 positions match TRBD1. J was trimmed by 5 bases and V by 5 bases; bases with no gene match: 10. The CDR3 spans 15 residues. Germline loops: CDR1 SGHRS, CDR2 YFSETQ. This CDR3 is CASSYQGGLDQPQHF. The CDR3 bases are TGCGCCAGCAGTTATCAGGGGGGGTTGGATCAGCCCCAGCATTTT.

This clone has more than one count but fewer than ten. The DNA for the CDR3 is TGTGCCAGCAGCTTGGGAGCACCCTCCTACAATGAGCAGTTCTTC. Amino acids: CASSLGAPSYNEQFF. The genes are TRBV5-6 and TRBJ2-1; D not certain. Germline-derived CDR1 and CDR2 are SGHDT and YYEEEE. The germline V and J ends were trimmed by 0 bases and 0 bases, with 7 bases remaining between them. This CDR3 has 15 amino acids.

This clone was seen once. The V call is TRBV28, the J call TRBJ1-4; 12 bases fit TRBD1. Germline V gene sequence: CDR1 MDHEN, CDR2 SYDVKM. This CDR3 is built from 15 residues. After removal of 4 bases from V and 6 bases from J, the junction contained 3 bases not matched to a gene. This chain's CDR3 is CASSSRDRGHEKLFF. For the CDR3, the DNA is TGTGCCAGCAGTTCCCGGGACAGGGGGCATGAAAAACTGTTTTTT.

The rearrangement links TRBV7-1 to TRBJ2-1; TRBD2 matches at 7 bases. TRBV7-1 counts as an open reading frame of uncertain function. J lost 6 bases, V lost 5 bases, and 7 bases had no gene match. The CDR3 runs 14 residues. CDR3 sequence: CASSPGLVGNEQFF. The CDR3 nucleotides are TGTGCCAGCAGCCCCGGACTAGTTGGCAATGAGCAGTTCTTC.

The chain is built from TRBV6-6 and TRBJ1-1, with unresolved D. Germline-derived CDR1 and CDR2 are MNHNY and SVGAGI (reference sequence). The V gene lost 4 bases and the J gene lost 7 bases, with 10 bases spanning the gap. This CDR3 spans 12 amino acids. The CDR3, as DNA: TGTGCCAGCAGTTCGGGCCTGGTTGAAGCTTTCTTT. Its translation: CASSSGLVEAFF.

J is TRBJ1-2 and V is TRBV7-9, with TRBD1 identical over 11 bases. There are 14 residues in the CDR3. V lost 4 bases, J lost 4 bases, and 2 bases stayed unmatched. Germline loops: CDR1 SEHNR, CDR2 FQNEAQ (reference sequence). The DNA of the CDR3 is TGTGCCAGCAGCTGGACAGGGGGCTCCTATGGCTACACCTTC. Its translation is CASSWTGGSYGYTF.

The sample holds a few counts of this clone. The genes are TRBV10-3 and TRBJ2-1; TRBD2 matches at 11 bases. Germline assignment: CDR1 ENHRY and CDR2 SYGVKD. The CDR3 is 18 residues long. J was trimmed by 1 base and V by 6 bases; bases with no gene match: 11. Here the CDR3 reads CAIRGPSGGMGSYNEQFF. DNA for the CDR3: TGTGCCATCAGGGGACCTAGCGGGGGGATGGGATCCTACAATGAGCAGTTCTTC.

The V and J genes are TRBV19 and TRBJ2-4; perhaps TRBD1 as D (5 bases). CDR1 is LNHDA, CDR2 SQIVND, per germline (reference sequence). The CDR3 is made up of 15 amino acids. The V end lost 7 bases, the J end lost 0 bases, and 13 bases lay between the germline ends. CDR3 in amino acids: CASTQGFLAKNIQYF. CDR3 DNA sequence: TGTGCCAGTACTCAGGGTTTCCTAGCCAAAAACATTCAGTACTTC.

This sequence joins TRBV19 and TRBJ2-1; 10 nucleotides match TRBD2. Germline lookup yields CDR1 LNHDA and CDR2 SQIVND (reference sequence). CDR3 length: 15 residues. V gave up 2 bases and J gave up 5 bases; unmatched junction bases: 3. This chain's CDR3 is CASSILAGADNEQFF. As DNA, the CDR3 is TGTGCCAGTAGTATACTAGCGGGGGCCGACAATGAGCAGTTCTTC.

By sample share, this clone is medium-sized. The chain carries TRBV9 and TRBJ2-1, with TRBD2 identical over 8 bases. The ends lost 0 bases at V and 7 bases at J; junction bases unmatched: 6. Per germline, CDR1 SGDLS and CDR2 YYNGEE. The CDR3 runs 15 residues. The CDR3 DNA reads TGTGCCAGCAGCGTAGCGGGGGGGCCCCGGAATGAGCAGTTCTTC. It is translated as CASSVAGGPRNEQFF. The whole variable domain, remainder taken from reference TRBV9 and TRBJ2-1, is DSGVTQTPKHLITATGQRVTLRCSPRSGDLSVYWYQQSLDQGLQFLIQYYNGEERAKGNILERFSAQQFPDLHSELNLSSLELGDSALYFCASSVAGGPRNEQFFGPGTRLTVL.

This clone is hyperexpanded. The J gene is TRBJ2-7, the V gene TRBV2, with D hard to call. CDR3 length equals 13 residues. Germline values: CDR1 SNHLY, CDR2 FYNNEI. Trimming pared 3 bases from V and 4 bases from J, leaving 10 bases between. Here the CDR3 DNA reads TGTGCCAGCAGTGATTACATGAGATACGAGCAGTACTTC. Its translation: CASSDYMRYEQYF.

This chain joins TRBV5-1 and TRBJ2-3, with TRBD1 identical over 8 bases. Germline V gene data show CDR1 as SGHRS and CDR2 as YFSETQ. The CDR3 sequence is 15 residues long. J gave up 0 bases and V 5 bases, and 5 bases lay outside the gene matches. CDR3 DNA sequence: TGCGCCAGCAGTTACGGACAGGGAAGCACAGATACGCAGTATTTT. Its protein product is CASSYGQGSTDTQYF.

The rearrangement links TRBV30 to TRBJ1-5; tentatively, D is TRBD1 (6 bases). Looked up from germline, CDR1 is GTSNPN and CDR2 is SVGIG (reference sequence). The CDR3 has 16 amino acids. V was cut by 2 bases and J by 1 base, with 15 bases left in between. The CDR3 reads CAWSQFRGGSNQPQHF. In DNA, the CDR3 is TGTGCCTGGAGTCAATTCAGGGGCGGCAGCAATCAGCCCCAGCATTTT. Complete variable domain (other parts from reference TRBV30 and TRBJ1-5): SQTIHQWPATLVQPVGSPLSLECTVEGTSNPNLYWYRQAAGRGLQLLFYSVGIGQISSEVPQNLSASRPQDRQFILSSKKLLLSDSGFYLCAWSQFRGGSNQPQHFGDGTRLSIL.

The chain employs TRBV15 and TRBJ2-4, with a possible D match to TRBD1 (6 bases). Between the trimmed V and J ends, which lost 5 bases and 5 bases, there was a span of 7 bases. The CDR3 length is 12 residues. Germline-derived CDR1 and CDR2 are LNHNV and YYDKDF (reference sequence). CDR3 sequence reads: CATSYRENIQYF. CDR3 sequence (DNA): TGTGCCACCAGCTACAGGGAAAACATTCAGTACTTC. Full variable domain (missing parts from reference TRBV15 and TRBJ2-4): DAMVIQNPRYQVTQFGKPVTLSCSQTLNHNVMYWYQQKSSQAPKLLFHYYDKDFNNEADTPDNFQSRRPNTSFCFLDIRSPGLGDTAMYLCATSYRENIQYFGAGTRLSVL.

The chain couples TRBV27 to TRBJ2-7; D might be TRBD1 (6 bases). The CDR3 covers 13 residues. Germline assignment: CDR1 MNHEY and CDR2 SMNVEV (reference sequence). V was trimmed by 5 bases and J by 1 base, leaving 9 bases between them. The CDR3 here is CASSRTVSYEQYF. The CDR3 nucleotides read TGTGCCAGCAGTAGGACAGTGTCCTACGAGCAGTACTTC.

The rearrangement uses TRBV5-1 and TRBJ1-1, with D tentatively TRBD1 (5 bases). Germline V gene sequence: CDR1 SGHRS, CDR2 YFSETQ. Trimming shortened V by 0 bases and J by 4 bases, and 13 bases separated the two germline ends. The CDR3 covers 15 residues. The CDR3 sequence: CASSLVDNQGTEAFF. The CDR3 DNA is TGCGCCAGCAGCTTGGTGGACAATCAGGGCACTGAAGCTTTCTTT.

The chain couples TRBV6-4 to TRBJ2-1; TRBD2 matches at 12 bases. The CDR3 spans 16 residues. J gave up 9 bases and V 3 bases, and 9 bases lay outside the gene matches. Germline CDR1 is MRHNA and CDR2 is SNTAGT. In DNA, the CDR3 is TGTGCCAGCAGTGAGGAGCTAGCGGGAGGGTTGAGTGAGCAGTTCTTC. Protein product: CASSEELAGGLSEQFF.

This rearrangement joins TRBV6-5 to TRBJ2-2; D possibly corresponds to TRBD2 (6 bases). The CDR3 sequence is 14 residues long. Deletions cut 0 bases from V and 7 bases from J, with 9 bases between. Germline CDR1 MNHEY, CDR2 SVGAGI. CDR3: CASSYSEGVGELFF. CDR3 DNA: TGTGCCAGCAGTTACTCGGAGGGAGTCGGGGAGCTGTTTTTT.

This clone appeared a few times. CDR3 residues: CASRPGRNTGELFF. In DNA, the CDR3 is TGCGCCAGCAGACCGGGACGCAACACCGGGGAGCTGTTTTTT. This chain uses TRBV10-1 with TRBJ2-2, with D possibly called TRBD1 or TRBD2 (5 bases each). Trimming left V 6 bases short and J 2 bases short, with 10 bases between. The germline V gene encodes CDR1 WNHNN and CDR2 SYGVQD (reference sequence). The CDR3 covers 14 residues.

The J gene is TRBJ2-2, the V gene TRBV27, with a weak D call TRBD1 (5 bases). Trimming took 5 bases from V and 6 from J, leaving 13 bases between them. The CDR3 is 14 amino acids. Per the germline V gene, CDR1 is MNHEY and CDR2 is SMNVEV (reference sequence). CDR3 region: CASSRQGWSGELFF. Here the CDR3 DNA reads TGTGCCAGCAGTCGGCAGGGATGGTCCGGGGAGCTGTTTTTT.

The chain employs TRBV15 and TRBJ2-7, with D perhaps being TRBD1 or TRBD2 (5 bases each). This CDR3 is 16 amino acids long. Germline V gives CDR1 LNHNV, CDR2 YYDKDF (reference sequence). The V end was cut by 3 bases, the J end by 4 bases, with 19 bases between. The CDR3 here is CATSRILPGRLYEQYF. CDR3 coding DNA: TGTGCCACCAGCAGGATTTTACCGGGACGATTATACGAGCAGTACTTC.

The gene calls are TRBV27 and TRBJ2-7, with 8 bases that match TRBD2. V was pared by 4 bases and J by 5 bases, with 7 bases of the junction left unmatched. The CDR3 has 14 amino acids. Germline CDR1 is MNHEY and CDR2 is SMNVEV (reference sequence). The chain's CDR3 is CASSWGREDDEQYF. The DNA of the CDR3 is TGTGCCAGCAGTTGGGGGCGGGAGGACGACGAGCAGTACTTC.

This chain joins TRBV5-6 and TRBJ2-7, with D tentatively TRBD1 or TRBD2 (6 bases each). V was pared by 4 bases and J by 5 bases, with 19 bases between. There are 15 residues in the CDR3. The germline gives CDR1 SGHDT, CDR2 YYEEEE. CDR3 sequence (DNA): TGTGCCAGCAGCGTTGGGGTGCTGGGGGGCAACGAGCAGTACTTC. This sequence encodes CASSVGVLGGNEQYF.